This entry concerns a single T cell receptor beta chain. No antigen is known for it. Time point indicated: week 47, end of study. The study gave 300 ug of mutant IDH1 20-mer peptide per vaccine dose, with topical imiquimod. The data were obtained in a study of a mutant IDH1 vaccine in newly diagnosed glioma. Sequenced by immunoSEQ multiplex PCR; TCRdb stores in-frame clones only, minus some. There are approximately 84,000 clones in the sample; approximately 78% occur only once, and approximately 5% lies in the top ten. The germline V and J ends were trimmed by 2 bases and 0 bases, with 4 bases remaining between them. Germline lookup yields CDR1 WNHNN and CDR2 SYGVQD (reference sequence). This CDR3 has 13 amino acids.

The sample was PBMCs, taken from a glioma patient whose treatment included an IDH1 peptide vaccine. V and J are TRBV10-1 and TRBJ2-5; D not certain. The TCR was taken from a man aged 40-49 years with glioma. CDR3 DNA: TGCGCCAGCAGTGAGGACTACCAAGAGACCCAGTACTTC. Protein: CASSEDYQETQYF.